This record concerns one T cell receptor beta chain sequence. Germline CDR1 and CDR2: LGHNA and YNFKEQ. With 1 base clipped from V and 0 bases from J, the junction kept 9 bases outside the gene matches. The CDR3 runs to 19 residues. This sample stems from a study of blood T cell repertoires in COVID-19. Turning to the study itself: T cells, B-cell-depleted T cells, or PBMCs provided the cDNA or gDNA that served as material.

Repertoires were generated with immunoSEQ multiplex PCR, while TCRdb's copy carries only in-frame clones and drops some. The sample has some 100,000 clones; roughly 86% are singletons. The chain joins TRBV4-2 to TRBJ2-3, with 11 bases fitting TRBD2. The clonotype was recovered from a man over 45 with acute or convalescent COVID-19. Sequencing input: peripheral blood. The CDR3 protein is CASSQVTSGSLGSTDTQYF. CDR3 bases: TGTGCCAGCAGCCAAGTAACTAGCGGGAGTTTAGGTAGCACAGATACGCAGTATTTT.